Below, 29 T cell receptor beta chains from the same sample are listed, as sequenced in a study of OX40 agonist ivuxolimab in advanced cancers. Clones were sequenced by immunoSEQ multiplex PCR, and TCRdb holds only the in-frame ones, with some missing. Of 95,000 to 150,000 clones in the sample, over 75% were seen once. The material was CD4+ or CD8+ T cells sorted from blood, obtained in a trial of the OX40 agonist ivuxolimab. The receptors originated from an adult with an advanced solid tumor such as melanoma, head and neck, liver or kidney cancer.

V and J are TRBV18 and TRBJ1-1; D unresolved. Germline assignment: CDR1 KGHSH and CDR2 LQKENI. The V end lost 6 bases, the J end lost 4 bases, and 12 bases lay between the germline ends. The CDR3 is made up of 13 amino acids. The CDR3 DNA is TGTGCCAGCTCCCTCCCCGACACCACTGAAGCTTTCTTT. It codes for CASSLPDTTEAFF. Full variable domain (rest looked up from reference TRBV18 and TRBJ1-1): NAGVMQNPRHLVRRRGQEARLRCSPMKGHSHVYWYRQLPEEGLKFMVYLQKENIIDESGMPKERFSAEFPKEGPSILRIQQVVRGDSAAYFCASSLPDTTEAFFGQGTRLTVV.

The V and J genes are TRBV28 and TRBJ1-2, with D unresolved. The CDR3 length is 13 residues. Germline-derived CDR1 and CDR2 are MDHEN and SYDVKM. V was shortened by 6 bases and J by 3 bases, with 11 bases between the two germline ends. CDR3 amino acids: CASRALDHYGYTF. The CDR3 nucleotides read TGTGCCAGCAGAGCTCTAGACCACTATGGCTACACCTTC.

The chain employs TRBV5-1 and TRBJ2-2, with a tentative D call TRBD1 (6 bases). Trimming removed 7 bases at V and 3 bases at J, with 13 bases between. The CDR3 is 14 residues long. Looked up from germline, CDR1 is SGHRS and CDR2 is YFSETQ. DNA of the CDR3: TGCGCCAGCCGATCGGGACATTACACCGGGGAGCTGTTTTTT. This sequence encodes CASRSGHYTGELFF.

This sequence joins TRBV6-1 and TRBJ1-6, with D perhaps TRBD1 (5 bases). CDR1 and CDR2 (germline): MNHNS, SASEGT. Trimming took 3 bases from V and 4 from J, leaving 7 bases between them. This CDR3 contains 14 residues. CDR3 region: CASSEGQYNSPLHF. The CDR3 DNA sequence: TGTGCCAGCAGTGAGGGGCAATATAATTCACCCCTCCACTTT.

J is TRBJ2-3 and V is TRBV7-2; TRBD2 agrees at 8 bases. Germline V gene data show CDR1 as SGHTA and CDR2 as FQGNSA. The CDR3 loop spans 15 amino acids. V was pared by 5 bases and J by 3 bases, with 7 bases of the junction left unmatched. The CDR3 DNA sequence: TGTGCCAGCAGCCAAGGACTAGCTCGAACAGATACGCAGTATTTT. As protein: CASSQGLARTDTQYF.

The chain links TRBV29-1 to TRBJ2-7; the D gene is possibly TRBD1 (5 bases). The CDR3 runs to 13 residues. Trimming took 7 bases from V and 3 from J, leaving 16 bases between them. Per the germline V gene, CDR1 is SQVTM and CDR2 is ANQGSEA. CDR3 sequence reads: CSATPPGRYEQYF. The CDR3 nucleotides read TGCAGCGCTACTCCCCCAGGGCGCTACGAGCAGTACTTC.

The rearrangement links TRBV6-5 to TRBJ2-7; D not certain. Germline V gives CDR1 MNHEY, CDR2 SVGAGI. CDR3 length: 15 residues. V lost 0 bases and J 4 bases, leaving 13 bases between the germline ends. Written as DNA, the CDR3 is TGTGCCAGCAGTTACTCGATGGCCTTCCAGTACGAGCAGTACTTC. As protein: CASSYSMAFQYEQYF.

This clone occurred once. This specimen includes other DNA sequences encoding the same CDR3. This chain links TRBV11-2 with TRBJ1-2; TRBD1 aligns across 7 bases. With V trimmed by 6 bases and J by 0 bases, 7 bases remained unmatched. The CDR3 is 15 amino acids. The germline gives CDR1 SGHAT, CDR2 FQNNGV. The CDR3 DNA reads TGTGCCAGCAGTTTGAGCGACAGGGCTAACTATGGCTACACCTTC. Amino acid sequence: CASSLSDRANYGYTF. Full variable domain (outside the CDR3, taken from reference TRBV11-2 and TRBJ1-2): EAGVAQSPRYKIIEKRQSVAFWCNPISGHATLYWYQQILGQGPKLLIQFQNNGVVDDSQLPKDRFSAERLKGVDSTLKIQPAKLEDSAVYLCASSLSDRANYGYTFGSGTRLTVV.

The chain recombines TRBV7-6 with TRBJ1-3; perhaps TRBD1 as D (5 bases). Trimming left V 4 bases short and J 11 bases short, with 15 bases between. CDR1 is SGHVS and CDR2 is FNYEAQ in the germline V gene. The CDR3 is 13 residues long. The CDR3 DNA is TGTGCCAGCAGCTCCCAAGGGGCGTACGCCATATATTTT. It yields the protein CASSSQGAYAIYF.

The V gene is TRBV14, the J gene TRBJ2-6; no reliable D call. CDR1 is SGHDN and CDR2 is FVKESK in the germline V gene. This CDR3 spans 13 amino acids. V lost 1 base, J lost 7 bases, and 5 bases lay in between. The DNA of the CDR3 is TGTGCCAGCAGCCAAGTTATTGCCAACGTCCTGACTTTC. This codes for CASSQVIANVLTF.

This clone was observed a few times. The CDR3 DNA reads TGTGCCAGTAGTATCGGCAGCAATAGCAATCAGCCCCAGCATTTT. It translates to CASSIGSNSNQPQHF. The chain carries TRBV19 and TRBJ1-5, with no clear D. Germline CDR1 LNHDA, CDR2 SQIVND (reference sequence). This CDR3 has 15 amino acids. Trimming stripped 3 bases from V and 0 bases from J, with 9 bases between.

The chain employs TRBV18 and TRBJ2-3; no clear D gene. V gave up 2 bases and J gave up 1 base, with 10 bases separating them. Germline CDR1 is KGHSH and CDR2 is LQKENI. The CDR3 is made up of 15 amino acids. The CDR3 here is CASSPETFGTDTQYF. The CDR3 region has the DNA TGTGCCAGCTCACCAGAGACTTTCGGCACAGATACGCAGTATTTT.

In this sample, this clone turned up once. The rearrangement joins TRBV28 to TRBJ1-1; no clear D gene. The length of the CDR3 is 15 residues. Trimming stripped 5 bases from V and 2 bases from J, with 15 bases between. Germline V CDR1 and CDR2: MDHEN, SYDVKM. CDR3 amino acids: CASSNPRRINTEAFF. The CDR3 DNA reads TGTGCCAGCAGTAACCCGAGACGGATTAACACTGAAGCTTTCTTT.

This chain connects TRBV5-6 to TRBJ2-7; D might be TRBD1 (5 bases). In germline, CDR1 is SGHDT, CDR2 YYEEEE. Trimming took off 4 bases at V and 3 bases at J, with 14 bases between the two ends. The CDR3 runs to 14 residues. Written as DNA, the CDR3 is TGTGCCAGCAGCCTGGACACCCTCAGCTACGAGCAGTACTTC. Translation gives CASSLDTLSYEQYF.

The rearrangement links TRBV10-3 to TRBJ2-5; TRBD1 is a possible D gene (6 bases). The germline CDR1 and CDR2 sequences are ENHRY and SYGVKD. CDR3 length: 15 amino acids. The V end was cut by 7 bases, the J end by 3 bases, with 18 bases between. This CDR3 is CAIKFSDRPEETQYF. For the CDR3, the DNA is TGTGCCATCAAATTCAGCGACAGGCCAGAAGAGACCCAGTACTTC.

V and J are TRBV28 and TRBJ1-2, with D perhaps TRBD1 (6 bases). The CDR3 sequence is 13 residues long. Per germline, CDR1 MDHEN and CDR2 SYDVKM. V lost 8 bases and J 8 bases, leaving 18 bases between the germline ends. The CDR3 loop is CASFTGRGSGYTF. The DNA of the CDR3 is TGTGCCAGCTTTACAGGGAGGGGATCGGGCTACACCTTC.

The chain uses TRBV6-5 and TRBJ2-7; D is perhaps TRBD1 (6 bases). Germline V gives CDR1 MNHEY, CDR2 SVGAGI. The CDR3 consists of 16 residues. V lost 0 bases to trimming and J lost 5 bases, with 17 bases between them. CDR3 protein: CASSYSSGTPADEQYF. In nucleotides, the CDR3 is TGTGCCAGCAGTTACTCCTCCGGGACACCGGCCGACGAGCAGTACTTC.

This sequence joins TRBV4-1 and TRBJ2-1; TRBD1 or TRBD2 may be the D gene (6 bases each). The germline CDR1 and CDR2 sequences are MGHRA and YSYEKL. Trimming removed 5 bases at V and 2 bases at J, with 16 bases between. The CDR3 spans 16 residues. The CDR3 is CASSARYGGAYNEQFF. The CDR3 DNA is TGCGCCAGCAGCGCAAGATACGGGGGCGCCTACAATGAGCAGTTCTTC.

The chain joins TRBV28 to TRBJ1-3; D unclear. V shed 11 bases and J shed 2 bases, with 10 bases lying between them. Germline CDR1 reads MDHEN; CDR2 reads SYDVKM. CDR3 size: 12 residues. CDR3: CAGSRTGNTIYF. The DNA for the CDR3 is TGTGCCGGGAGTAGGACTGGAAACACCATATATTTT.

This chain uses TRBV29-1 with TRBJ2-6, with D hard to call. V lost 6 bases and J 0 bases, leaving 9 bases between the germline ends. This CDR3 comprises 14 residues. CDR1 SQVTM and CDR2 ANQGSEA come from the germline V gene. This CDR3 reads CSVGGSSGANVLTF. In nucleotides, the CDR3 is TGCAGCGTGGGCGGATCCTCTGGGGCCAACGTCCTGACTTTC. The full variable domain, its missing parts supplied by reference TRBV29-1 and TRBJ2-6, is SAVISQKPSRDICQRGTSLTIQCQVDSQVTMMFWYRQQPGQSLTLIATANQGSEATYESGFVIDKFPISRPNLTFSTLTVSNMSPEDSSIYLCSVGGSSGANVLTFGAGSRLTVL.

The V call is TRBV2, the J call TRBJ2-3, with D perhaps given as TRBD1 or TRBD2 (5 bases each). Germline-derived CDR1 and CDR2 are SNHLY and FYNNEI. There are 15 residues in the CDR3. V lost 6 bases, J lost 6 bases, and 19 bases lay in between. Here the CDR3 DNA reads TGTGCCAGCAGGCTACTAGAGGGGCGCGGTGATACGCAGTATTTT. Translation gives CASRLLEGRGDTQYF.

This clone was seen a few times. V is TRBV18 and J is TRBJ1-6; the D is unclear. Germline V gene data show CDR1 as KGHSH and CDR2 as LQKENI. The V gene lost 1 base and the J gene lost 10 bases, with 11 bases spanning the gap. CDR3 size: 14 residues. The CDR3 DNA follows: TGTGCCAGCTCACCACAGAGGGAAAGGTCACCCCTCCACTTT. It yields the protein CASSPQRERSPLHF. Drawing the rest from reference TRBV18 and TRBJ1-6, the complete variable domain is NAGVMQNPRHLVRRRGQEARLRCSPMKGHSHVYWYRQLPEEGLKFMVYLQKENIIDESGMPKERFSAEFPKEGPSILRIQQVVRGDSAAYFCASSPQRERSPLHFGNGTRLTVT.

This chain links TRBV7-3 with TRBJ2-3; D uncertain. This CDR3 contains 14 residues. CDR1 is SGHTA and CDR2 is FQGTGA in the germline V gene. V was shortened by 5 bases and J by 2 bases, with 11 bases between the two germline ends. The CDR3 reads CASSPYPLTDTQYF. Written as DNA, the CDR3 is TGTGCCAGCAGCCCCTATCCCCTCACAGATACGCAGTATTTT.

The V gene is TRBV11-3, the J gene TRBJ2-7; D not resolved. Germline-derived CDR1 and CDR2 are SGHNT and YENEEA. The CDR3 spans 14 residues. The V gene lost 1 base and the J gene lost 1 base, with 8 bases spanning the gap. CDR3 sequence: CASSLGPQSYEQYF. In nucleotides, the CDR3 is TGTGCCAGCAGCTTAGGGCCTCAGTCCTACGAGCAGTACTTC. The full variable domain, in which reference TRBV11-3 and TRBJ2-7 provide the parts outside the CDR3, is EAGVVQSPRYKIIEKKQPVAFWCNPISGHNTLYWYLQNLGQGPELLIRYENEEAVDDSQLPKDRFSAERLKGVDSTLKIQPAELGDSAVYLCASSLGPQSYEQYFGPGTRLTVT.

The chain couples TRBV27 to TRBJ2-6; 10 nucleotides align to TRBD1. The CDR3 is 18 residues long. From germline, CDR1 is MNHEY and CDR2 SMNVEV (reference sequence). Unmatched junction bases numbered 11, after V lost 7 bases and J lost 2 bases. CDR3 region: CASTPKGQGTTGANVLTF. In DNA, the CDR3 is TGTGCCAGCACCCCGAAGGGACAGGGGACTACTGGGGCCAACGTCCTGACTTTC.

Written as DNA, the CDR3 is TGCGCCAGCAGCCAAGATACGAGGAGCAATCAGCCCCAGCATTTT. It translates to CASSQDTRSNQPQHF. The gene calls are TRBV4-3 and TRBJ1-5, with D hard to call. Trimming shortened V by 0 bases and J by 1 base, and 7 bases separated the two germline ends. The CDR3 has 15 residues. CDR1 is LGHNA and CDR2 is YSLEER in the germline V gene.

V usage is TRBV7-9 and J usage is TRBJ2-4, with 9 bases aligning to TRBD1. J gave up 4 bases and V 6 bases, and 4 bases lay outside the gene matches. The CDR3 length is 14 residues. Germline loops: CDR1 SEHNR, CDR2 FQNEAQ (reference sequence). CDR3 coding DNA: TGTGCCAGCAGTTCCGGGACAGGGAAAAACATTCAGTACTTC. It yields the protein CASSSGTGKNIQYF.

In the case of this clone: The conserved phenylalanine or tryptophan normally closing the CDR3 is absent here, so this likely arose from a read error. The DNA is left out, because the CDR3 cannot be placed on it with certainty; the CDR3 is given as TCRdb lists it. This rearrangement joins TRBV6-1 to TRBJ2-7; TRBD1 is the table's D call and was not checked against the DNA. The CDR3 totals 10 residues, both ends included. The V gene's germline CDR1 is MNHNS and CDR2 SASEGT. CDR3 amino acids: CASGYPGQGN.

This rearrangement joins TRBV28 to TRBJ2-3, with TRBD2 matching over 9 bases. Losses at the gene ends were 6 bases for V and 5 bases for J; bases not matched to a gene: 15. CDR3 size: 17 residues. Germline V gene lookup returns CDR1 MDHEN and CDR2 SYDVKM. DNA for the CDR3: TGTGCCAGCAGCCAGGGGGGAGCGGGGGGCTCCCTAGATACGCAGTATTTT. Translating it yields CASSQGGAGGSLDTQYF.